The 28 T cell receptor beta chains below come from one sample, sequenced in a study of response to subunit inactivated influenza vaccine. TCRdb re-analysed the RT-PCR reads in MiXCR, keeping a single row per CDR3 protein. The table records roughly 670,000 distinct CDR3 sequences, 12% to 15% of them present only once. Source: PBMCs from blood, taken 14 days before vaccination. The receptors originated from a man aged 50-60 years who received an inactivated influenza vaccine.

This clonotype was seen only a few times. J is TRBJ1-1 and V is TRBV28; D perhaps matches TRBD1 (6 bases). Trimming cost V 7 bases and J 5 bases, with 17 bases left between them. Per germline, CDR1 MDHEN and CDR2 SYDVKM. This CDR3 is 14 amino acids long. This chain's CDR3 is CASTKWQGSTEAFF. DNA of the CDR3: TGTGCCAGCACGAAGTGGCAGGGGAGTACTGAAGCTTTCTTT. The entire variable domain, with the rest obtained from reference TRBV28 and TRBJ1-1, is as follows: DVKVTQSSRYLVKRTGEKVFLECVQDMDHENMFWYRQDPGLGLRLIYFSYDVKMKEKGDIPEGYSVSREKKERFSLILESASTNQTSMYLCASTKWQGSTEAFFGQGTRLTVV.

This clonotype has more than one count but fewer than ten. This chain connects TRBV15 to TRBJ1-1, with unresolved D. CDR1 LNHNV and CDR2 YYDKDF come from the germline V gene (reference sequence). The V end was cut by 0 bases, the J end by 3 bases, with 8 bases between. There are 14 residues in the CDR3. The CDR3 nucleotides are TGTGCCACCAGCAGAGATGCGAGGGACACTGAAGCTTTCTTT. This translates into CATSRDARDTEAFF.

This clonotype has a handful of counts. This chain joins TRBV6-2 or TRBV6-3 and TRBJ2-4, with D perhaps matching TRBD1 (5 bases). The germline gives CDR1 MNHEY, CDR2 SVGEGT. CDR3 length equals 13 residues. V was trimmed by 0 bases and J by 12 bases, leaving 12 bases between them. Written as DNA, the CDR3 is TGTGCCAGCAGTTACTCCGCAGGGAAAGCTCAGTACTTC. Its translation: CASSYSAGKAQYF.

The table lists this clonotype with many counts. The chain combines TRBV14 with TRBJ2-1, with D maybe TRBD1 (5 bases). Between the trimmed V and J ends, which lost 0 bases and 0 bases, there was a span of 9 bases. This CDR3 has 16 residues. Germline values: CDR1 SGHDN, CDR2 FVKESK. The CDR3 region has the DNA TGTGCCAGCAGCCAAGAGTGGCAGGGCTCCTACAATGAGCAGTTCTTC. This encodes CASSQEWQGSYNEQFF.

V and J are TRBV27 and TRBJ2-2; D unclear. Germline assignment: CDR1 MNHEY and CDR2 SMNVEV (reference sequence). Trimming removed 5 bases at V and 6 bases at J, with 7 bases between. The CDR3 covers 12 residues. The CDR3 protein is CASSRPAGELFF. CDR3 DNA sequence: TGTGCCAGCAGTCGCCCGGCCGGGGAGCTGTTTTTT.

This rearrangement joins TRBV20-1 to TRBJ2-7; D may be TRBD1 (6 bases). The length of the CDR3 is 15 residues. Germline V gives CDR1 DFQATT, CDR2 SNEGSKA (reference sequence). Trimming removed 0 bases at V and 2 bases at J, with 14 bases between. The CDR3, as DNA: TGCAGTGCTAGAGATTCCGGACAGAGCCCCTACGAGCAGTACTTC. This gives the protein CSARDSGQSPYEQYF.

This clonotype has more than one count but fewer than ten. The chain employs TRBV5-1 and TRBJ2-2; D not certain. This CDR3 has 15 residues. Germline CDR1 SGHRS, CDR2 YFSETQ. The V gene lost 0 bases and the J gene lost 5 bases, with 11 bases spanning the gap. The CDR3 bases are TGCGCCAGCAGCTTGGAGCTGGGGTATACCGGGGAGCTGTTTTTT. It specifies CASSLELGYTGELFF.

J is TRBJ2-3 and V is TRBV5-1; 7 positions match TRBD2. V was pared by 3 bases and J by 5 bases, with 9 bases of the junction left unmatched. Per germline, CDR1 SGHRS and CDR2 YFSETQ. There are 15 residues in the CDR3. Here the CDR3 DNA reads TGCGCCAGCAGCTCCCGCGGACTAGAGGGAGATACGCAGTATTTT. Translation gives CASSSRGLEGDTQYF.

This chain links TRBV12-3 or TRBV12-4 with TRBJ2-1; the match to TRBD1 covers 8 bases. The CDR3 extends over 14 amino acids. With 9 bases clipped from V and 2 bases from J, the junction kept 6 bases outside the gene matches. CDR3 sequence: CASTQGGPYNEQFF. Written as DNA, the CDR3 is TGTGCCAGTACACAGGGGGGCCCCTACAATGAGCAGTTCTTC.

This clonotype was counted ten times or more. V gene TRBV5-1 combines with J gene TRBJ2-7; 9 bases agree with TRBD1. Per germline, CDR1 SGHRS and CDR2 YFSETQ. The CDR3 is made up of 15 amino acids. Trimming removed 4 bases from V and 0 bases from J; junction bases left unmatched: 5. CDR3 loop: CASSQGTGTSYEQYF. CDR3 DNA sequence: TGCGCCAGCAGCCAAGGGACAGGGACCTCCTACGAGCAGTACTTC.

This clonotype was counted between two and nine times. V and J are TRBV20-1 and TRBJ1-5; maybe TRBD1 (5 bases). The CDR3 covers 14 residues. CDR1 and CDR2 from the germline V gene are DFQATT and SNEGSKA (reference sequence). V shed 5 bases and J shed 5 bases, with 16 bases lying between them. The CDR3 sequence is CSAPQGSGDQPQHF. The DNA for the CDR3 is TGCAGTGCTCCTCAGGGTTCGGGGGATCAGCCCCAGCATTTT.

The rearrangement joins TRBV10-3 to TRBJ1-6; weak D call: TRBD1 (6 bases). This CDR3 comprises 13 residues. Germline CDR1 is ENHRY and CDR2 is SYGVKD. The V end lost 2 bases, the J end lost 9 bases, and 8 bases lay between the germline ends. The CDR3 DNA follows: TGTGCCATCAGTGAGCAAGGGGGTTCACCCCTCCACTTT. The encoded protein is CAISEQGGSPLHF.

This clonotype was observed many times. The gene calls are TRBV25-1 and TRBJ1-4, with D uncertain. Looked up from germline, CDR1 is MGHDK and CDR2 is SYGVNS. Trimming removed 4 bases from V and 7 bases from J, with 7 bases in between. The CDR3 is 12 amino acids. CDR3 in amino acids: CASSVRPEKLFF. Written as DNA, the CDR3 is TGTGCCAGCAGTGTCCGACCTGAAAAACTGTTTTTT.

This clonotype was seen ten or more times. V usage is TRBV5-1 and J usage is TRBJ2-3; TRBD1 matches at 7 bases. The CDR3 runs 16 residues. Trimming took 6 bases from V and 3 from J; bases not matched to a gene: 13. Germline assignment: CDR1 SGHRS and CDR2 YFSETQ. The CDR3 region is CASTSTGAPSTDTQYF. CDR3 DNA: TGCGCCAGCACCTCTACAGGGGCCCCCTCGACAGATACGCAGTATTTT.

The chain links TRBV29-1 to TRBJ2-1; 9 bases align to TRBD1. Germline CDR1 and CDR2: SQVTM and ANQGSEA. With 5 bases clipped from V and 6 bases from J, the junction kept 5 bases outside the gene matches. This CDR3 has 13 residues. CDR3 in DNA: TGCAGCGTTCGACAGGGGGATGGCAATGAGCAGTTCTTC. This sequence encodes CSVRQGDGNEQFF.

The count of this clonotype is one. This chain links TRBV3-1 with TRBJ2-5; tentatively, D is TRBD2 (5 bases). CDR3 length: 15 residues. The V end was cut by 10 bases, the J end by 5 bases, with 23 bases between. The V gene's germline CDR1 is LGHDT and CDR2 YNNKEL (reference sequence). In DNA, the CDR3 is TGTGCCACCTCCCAAGATCCTGAGGGTTGGGAGACCCAGTACTTC. Translation gives CATSQDPEGWETQYF.

This clonotype was counted only a few times. The J gene is TRBJ1-1, the V gene TRBV12-3 or TRBV12-4; D is unresolved. V dropped 7 bases and J dropped 11 bases, with 17 bases sitting between them. The CDR3 spans 12 residues. CDR3 sequence: CASTIPPESAFF. The CDR3 DNA sequence: TGTGCCAGCACCATACCCCCGGAATCGGCTTTCTTT.

The table lists this clonotype with a few counts. The V call is TRBV7-8, the J call TRBJ2-5; D may be TRBD2 (5 bases). CDR1 is SGHVS, CDR2 FQNEAQ, per germline. The germline V and J ends were trimmed by 2 bases and 1 base, with 14 bases remaining between them. The CDR3 length is 16 residues. The CDR3 region has the DNA TGTGCCAGCAGCTTATTTGGAGGCGGTTTCCAAGAGACCCAGTACTTC. It is translated as CASSLFGGGFQETQYF.

This clonotype was counted a few times. The chain has TRBV29-1 and TRBJ2-7; TRBD2 might be the D (6 bases). The CDR3 is 13 amino acids. Trimming shortened V by 6 bases and J by 4 bases, and 16 bases separated the two germline ends. Germline V gives CDR1 SQVTM, CDR2 ANQGSEA. Here the CDR3 reads CSVRPEGMYEQYF. CDR3 DNA: TGCAGCGTCAGGCCGGAGGGTATGTACGAGCAGTACTTC.

The chain links TRBV12-3 or TRBV12-4 to TRBJ2-1, with a weak D call TRBD2 (6 bases). V was pared by 4 bases and J by 7 bases, with 14 bases between. This CDR3 has 14 amino acids. The DNA for the CDR3 is TGTGCCAGCAGTTCAACTAACCGGGGGAATGAGCAGTTCTTC. It codes for CASSSTNRGNEQFF.

This clonotype was detected many times. This chain links TRBV6-2 or TRBV6-3 with TRBJ1-2; 9 bases line up with TRBD1. Germline V gives CDR1 MNHEY, CDR2 SVGEGT. V dropped 5 bases and J dropped 4; count of bases not matched to a gene: 2. This CDR3 is 13 amino acids long. The CDR3 DNA sequence: TGTGCCAGCAGTCTACAGGGGGCCTATGGCTACACCTTC. Encoded protein: CASSLQGAYGYTF.

Ten or more counts support this clonotype. The chain combines TRBV4-1 with TRBJ2-7; no clear D. In germline, CDR1 is MGHRA, CDR2 YSYEKL. V lost 4 bases, J lost 0 bases, and 13 bases lay in between. This CDR3 is built from 15 residues. CDR3 DNA sequence: TGCGCCAGCAGCCGAGCCCCAGCGAGCTCCTACGAGCAGTACTTC. It translates to CASSRAPASSYEQYF.

This clonotype has only a few counts. The V and J genes are TRBV7-2 and TRBJ1-5; D remains unclear. The germline gives CDR1 SGHTA, CDR2 FQGNSA. Trimming left V 3 bases short and J 4 bases short, with 7 bases between. This CDR3 is built from 13 residues. CDR3 sequence reads: CASSFSPNQPQHF. The DNA of the CDR3 is TGTGCCAGCAGCTTTTCACCGAATCAGCCCCAGCATTTT.

Only one count was recorded for this clonotype. This chain links TRBV20-1 with TRBJ2-7, with a possible D match to TRBD2 (5 bases). Trimming took off 3 bases at V and 4 bases at J, with 22 bases between the two ends. Germline V CDR1 and CDR2: DFQATT, SNEGSKA (reference sequence). The CDR3 length is 16 residues. The CDR3 DNA reads as TGCAGTGCTAGCGGGGTCCACGAGTCGGCCTCTTACGAGCAGTACTTC. This encodes CSASGVHESASYEQYF.

V and J are TRBV25-1 and TRBJ1-1; 10 bases are a match to TRBD1. The V gene's germline CDR1 is MGHDK and CDR2 SYGVNS. With V trimmed by 0 bases and J by 4 bases, 2 bases remained unmatched. This CDR3 contains 15 residues. CDR3 loop: CASSEYWTGGTEAFF. The DNA for the CDR3 is TGTGCCAGCAGTGAATACTGGACAGGGGGCACTGAAGCTTTCTTT.

There are many counts of this clonotype. V is TRBV5-1 and J is TRBJ1-4, with 9 bases identical to TRBD1. Germline V CDR1 and CDR2: SGHRS, YFSETQ. The CDR3 runs to 16 residues. The ends lost 4 bases at V and 1 base at J; junction bases unmatched: 5. The CDR3 bases are TGCGCCAGCAGCCCAGGGACAGGGAGAACTAATGAAAAACTGTTTTTT. It specifies CASSPGTGRTNEKLFF.

The chain carries TRBV11-1 and TRBJ1-1, with a possible D match to TRBD1 (5 bases). The ends were cut back, 1 base at V and 6 bases at J, with 12 bases in the middle. The CDR3 consists of 14 residues. Per germline, CDR1 SGHAT and CDR2 FQDESV (reference sequence). CDR3: CASSLGRGIAEAFF. In DNA, the CDR3 is TGTGCCAGCAGCTTAGGTCGGGGGATCGCTGAAGCTTTCTTT. Drawing the rest from reference TRBV11-1 and TRBJ1-1, the complete variable domain is EAEVAQSPRYKITEKSQAVAFWCDPISGHATLYWYRQILGQGPELLVQFQDESVVDDSQLPKDRFSAERLKGVDSTLKIQPAELGDSAMYLCASSLGRGIAEAFFGQGTRLTVV.

This clonotype was seen a handful of times. This chain joins TRBV4-1 and TRBJ2-1, with a tentative D call TRBD2 (6 bases). This CDR3 has 14 residues. The germline V and J ends were trimmed by 3 bases and 6 bases, with 12 bases remaining between them. Per germline, CDR1 MGHRA and CDR2 YSYEKL. The chain's CDR3 is CASSQASVGNEQFF. CDR3 nucleotide sequence: TGCGCCAGCAGCCAGGCTAGCGTAGGCAATGAGCAGTTCTTC.